The clone carrying this T cell receptor beta chain is a singleton in its sample. The germline V gene has CDR1 SNHLY and CDR2 FYNNEI. The CDR3 extends over 12 amino acids. Trimming removed 4 bases at V and 4 bases at J, with 7 bases between. The data originate from a study of blood T cell repertoires in COVID-19. Across the whole study: T cells, B-cell-depleted T cells, or PBMCs supplied cDNA or gDNA.

TCRdb's table, derived via immunoSEQ multiplex PCR, lists solely in-frame clones and lacks some. The sample shows a few hundred thousand clones, about 90% of them seen only once. The receptor's source is a woman aged 45-59 years who had recovered from COVID-19. Sequencing was carried out using peripheral blood. J is TRBJ2-5 and V is TRBV2; possible D gene TRBD2, 6 bases. The CDR3 is CASSVGGETQYF. For the CDR3, the DNA is TGTGCCAGCAGTGTCGGGGGAGAGACCCAGTACTTC.